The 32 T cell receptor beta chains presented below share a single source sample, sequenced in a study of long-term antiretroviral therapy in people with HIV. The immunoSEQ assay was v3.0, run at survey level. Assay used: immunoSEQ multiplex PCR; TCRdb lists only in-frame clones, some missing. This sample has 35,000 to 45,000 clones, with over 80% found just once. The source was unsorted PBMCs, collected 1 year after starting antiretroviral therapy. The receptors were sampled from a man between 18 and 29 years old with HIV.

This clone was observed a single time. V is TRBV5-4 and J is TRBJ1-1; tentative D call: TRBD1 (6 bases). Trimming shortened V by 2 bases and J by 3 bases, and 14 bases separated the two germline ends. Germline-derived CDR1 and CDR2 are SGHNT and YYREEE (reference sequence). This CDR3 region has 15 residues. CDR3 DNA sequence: TGTGCCAGCAGCTTAACACTCGGGACACACACTGAAGCTTTCTTT. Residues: CASSLTLGTHTEAFF.

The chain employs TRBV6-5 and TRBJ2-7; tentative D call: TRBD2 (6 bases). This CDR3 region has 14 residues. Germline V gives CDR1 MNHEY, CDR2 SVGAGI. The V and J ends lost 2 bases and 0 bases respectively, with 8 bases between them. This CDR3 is CASSYRESSYEQYF. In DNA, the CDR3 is TGTGCCAGCAGTTACCGGGAGAGCTCCTACGAGCAGTACTTC.

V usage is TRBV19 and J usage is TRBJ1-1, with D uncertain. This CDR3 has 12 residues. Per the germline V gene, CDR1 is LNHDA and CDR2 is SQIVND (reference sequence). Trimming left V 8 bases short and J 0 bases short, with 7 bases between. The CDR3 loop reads CASQTMNTEAFF. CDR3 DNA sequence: TGTGCCAGTCAGACCATGAACACTGAAGCTTTCTTT.

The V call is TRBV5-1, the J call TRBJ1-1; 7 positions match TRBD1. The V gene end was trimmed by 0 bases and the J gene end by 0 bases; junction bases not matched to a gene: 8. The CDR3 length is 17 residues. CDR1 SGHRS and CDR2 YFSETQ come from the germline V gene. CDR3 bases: TGCGCCAGCAGCTTGGCCCGGGGAGGGGGCTTGAACACTGAAGCTTTCTTT. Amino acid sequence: CASSLARGGGLNTEAFF.

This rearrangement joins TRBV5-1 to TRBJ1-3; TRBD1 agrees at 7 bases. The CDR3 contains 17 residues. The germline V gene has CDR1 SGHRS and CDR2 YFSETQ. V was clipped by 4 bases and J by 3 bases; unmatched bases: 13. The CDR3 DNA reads TGCGCCAGCAGCCATACTCTAAGGGGGCGCGATGGAAACACCATATATTTT. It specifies CASSHTLRGRDGNTIYF.

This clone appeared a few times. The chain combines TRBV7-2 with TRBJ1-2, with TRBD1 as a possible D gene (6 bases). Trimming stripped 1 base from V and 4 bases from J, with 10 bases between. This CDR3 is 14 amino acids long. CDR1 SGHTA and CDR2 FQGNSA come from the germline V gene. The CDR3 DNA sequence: TGTGCCAGCAGCTTAGACAGGGTGATCTATGGCTACACCTTC. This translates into CASSLDRVIYGYTF.

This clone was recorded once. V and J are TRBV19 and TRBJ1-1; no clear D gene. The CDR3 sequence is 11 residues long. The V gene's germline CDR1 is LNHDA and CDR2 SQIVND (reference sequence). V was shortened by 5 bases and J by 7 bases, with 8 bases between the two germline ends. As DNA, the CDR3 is TGTGCCAGTAGTTCCGTATATGAAGCTTTCTTT. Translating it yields CASSSVYEAFF.

Here the CDR3 reads CASSLSSRGREQYF. Here the CDR3 DNA reads TGTGCCAGCAGTTTATCGAGCAGGGGGCGCGAGCAGTACTTC. The rearrangement uses TRBV27 and TRBJ2-7; TRBD1 matches 8 bases. The junction had 4 bases not matched to a gene; V was cut back by 0 bases and J by 6 bases. Germline-derived CDR1 and CDR2 are MNHEY and SMNVEV (reference sequence). The CDR3 totals 14 residues.

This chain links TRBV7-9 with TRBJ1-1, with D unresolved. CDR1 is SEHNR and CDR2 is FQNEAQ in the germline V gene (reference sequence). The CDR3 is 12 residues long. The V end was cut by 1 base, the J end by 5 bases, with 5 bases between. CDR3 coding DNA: TGTGCCAGCAGCTTAGAAGTGACTGAAGCTTTCTTT. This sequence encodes CASSLEVTEAFF. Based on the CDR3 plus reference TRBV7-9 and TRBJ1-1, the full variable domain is DTGVSQNPRHKITKRGQNVTFRCDPISEHNRLYWYRQTLGQGPEFLTYFQNEAQLEKSRLLSDRFSAERPKGSFSTLEIQRTEQGDSAMYLCASSLEVTEAFFGQGTRLTVV.

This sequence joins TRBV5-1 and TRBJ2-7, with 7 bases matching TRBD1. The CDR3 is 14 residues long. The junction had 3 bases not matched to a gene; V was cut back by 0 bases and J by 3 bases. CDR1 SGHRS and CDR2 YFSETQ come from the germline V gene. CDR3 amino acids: CASSLDRGFYEQYF. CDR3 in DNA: TGCGCCAGCAGCTTGGACAGGGGATTCTACGAGCAGTACTTC.

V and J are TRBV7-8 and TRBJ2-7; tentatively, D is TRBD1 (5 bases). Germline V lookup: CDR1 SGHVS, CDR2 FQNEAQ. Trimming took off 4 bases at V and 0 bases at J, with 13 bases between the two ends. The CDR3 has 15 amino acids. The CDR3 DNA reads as TGTGCCAGCAGCTCAGGGAAGGGGAACTCCTACGAGCAGTACTTC. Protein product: CASSSGKGNSYEQYF.

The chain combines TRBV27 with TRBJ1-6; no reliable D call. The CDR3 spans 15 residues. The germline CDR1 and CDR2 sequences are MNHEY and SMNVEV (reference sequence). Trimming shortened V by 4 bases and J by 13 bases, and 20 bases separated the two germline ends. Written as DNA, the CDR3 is TGTGCCAGCAGTTGGAGAGATGGTCAGGCGACGCCCCTCCACTTT. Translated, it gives CASSWRDGQATPLHF.

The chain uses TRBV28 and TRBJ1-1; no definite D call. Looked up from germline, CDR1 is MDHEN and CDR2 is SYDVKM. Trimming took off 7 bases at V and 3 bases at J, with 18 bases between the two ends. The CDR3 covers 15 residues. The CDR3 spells CASIDPFETHTEAFF. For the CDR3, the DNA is TGTGCCAGCATCGATCCTTTTGAAACCCACACTGAAGCTTTCTTT.

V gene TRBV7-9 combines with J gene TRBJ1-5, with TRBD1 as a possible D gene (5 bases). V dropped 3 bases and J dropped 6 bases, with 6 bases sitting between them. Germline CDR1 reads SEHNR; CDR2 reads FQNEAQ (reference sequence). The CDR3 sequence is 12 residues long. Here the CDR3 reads CASSFQGQPQHF. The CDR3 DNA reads TGTGCCAGCAGCTTTCAGGGTCAGCCCCAGCATTTT. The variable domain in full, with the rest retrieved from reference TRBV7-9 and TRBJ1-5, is DTGVSQNPRHKITKRGQNVTFRCDPISEHNRLYWYRQTLGQGPEFLTYFQNEAQLEKSRLLSDRFSAERPKGSFSTLEIQRTEQGDSAMYLCASSFQGQPQHFGDGTRLSIL.

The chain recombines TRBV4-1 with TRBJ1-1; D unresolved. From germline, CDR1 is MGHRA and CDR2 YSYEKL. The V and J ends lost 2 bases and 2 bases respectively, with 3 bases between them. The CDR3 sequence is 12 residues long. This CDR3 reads CASSQLNTEAFF. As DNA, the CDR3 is TGCGCCAGCAGCCAACTAAACACTGAAGCTTTCTTT.

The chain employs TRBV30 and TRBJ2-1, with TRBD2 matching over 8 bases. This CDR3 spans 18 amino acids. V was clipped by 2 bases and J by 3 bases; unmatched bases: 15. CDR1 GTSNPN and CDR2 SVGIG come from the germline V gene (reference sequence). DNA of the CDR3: TGTGCCTGGAGTACCCCTGCGGGGGGCCGGGGGAACTACAATGAGCAGTTCTTC. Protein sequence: CAWSTPAGGRGNYNEQFF. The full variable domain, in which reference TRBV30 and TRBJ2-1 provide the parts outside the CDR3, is SQTIHQWPATLVQPVGSPLSLECTVEGTSNPNLYWYRQAAGRGLQLLFYSVGIGQISSEVPQNLSASRPQDRQFILSSKKLLLSDSGFYLCAWSTPAGGRGNYNEQFFGPGTRLTVL.

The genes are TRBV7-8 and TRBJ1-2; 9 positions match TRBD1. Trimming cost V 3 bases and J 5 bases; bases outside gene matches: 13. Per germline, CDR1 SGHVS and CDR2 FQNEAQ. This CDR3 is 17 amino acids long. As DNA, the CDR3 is TGTGCCAGCAGCTTCAGATCCGACAGGGGGAGCTTGTATGGCTACACCTTC. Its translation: CASSFRSDRGSLYGYTF.

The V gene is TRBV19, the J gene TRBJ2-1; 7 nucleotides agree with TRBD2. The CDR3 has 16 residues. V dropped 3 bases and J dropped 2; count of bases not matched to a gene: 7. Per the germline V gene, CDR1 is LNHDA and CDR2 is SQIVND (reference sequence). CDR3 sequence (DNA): TGTGCCAGTAGTATTGGGAGGGGCGAGACCTACAATGAGCAGTTCTTC. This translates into CASSIGRGETYNEQFF.

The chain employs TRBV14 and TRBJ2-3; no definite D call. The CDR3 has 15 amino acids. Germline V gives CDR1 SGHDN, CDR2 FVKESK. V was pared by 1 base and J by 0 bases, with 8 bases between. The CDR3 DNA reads TGTGCCAGCAGCCAAGGGTGGTCTAGCACAGATACGCAGTATTTT. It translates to CASSQGWSSTDTQYF.

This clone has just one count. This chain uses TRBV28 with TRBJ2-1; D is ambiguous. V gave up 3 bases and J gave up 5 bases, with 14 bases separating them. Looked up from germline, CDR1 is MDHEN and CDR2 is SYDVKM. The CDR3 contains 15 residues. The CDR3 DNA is TGTGCCAGCAGTTTTCCGACCCCTTCGAACAATGAGCAGTTCTTC. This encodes CASSFPTPSNNEQFF.

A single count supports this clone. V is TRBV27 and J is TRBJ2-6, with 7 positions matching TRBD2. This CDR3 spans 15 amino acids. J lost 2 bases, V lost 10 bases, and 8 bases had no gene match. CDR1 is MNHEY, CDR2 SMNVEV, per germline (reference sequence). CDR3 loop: CATPGGGPGANVLTF. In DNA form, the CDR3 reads TGTGCCACCCCCGGCGGGGGTCCTGGGGCCAACGTCCTGACTTTC.

CDR3 in DNA: TGCAGCGTTGAGTGGGAGGGGTTGTACTTC. Its protein is CSVEWEGLYF. The rearrangement joins TRBV29-1 to TRBJ2-7; 7 bases are a match to TRBD2. The CDR3 is 10 amino acids. The trim removed 3 bases at V and 12 bases at J, leaving 5 bases unmatched. Looked up from germline, CDR1 is SQVTM and CDR2 is ANQGSEA.

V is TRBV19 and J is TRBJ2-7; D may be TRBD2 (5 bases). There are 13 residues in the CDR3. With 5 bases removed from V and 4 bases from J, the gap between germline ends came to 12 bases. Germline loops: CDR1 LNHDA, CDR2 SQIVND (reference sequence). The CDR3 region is CASSSGVAYEQYF. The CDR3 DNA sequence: TGTGCCAGTAGTTCCGGGGTCGCTTACGAGCAGTACTTC. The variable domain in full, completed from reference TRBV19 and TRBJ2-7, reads DGGITQSPKYLFRKEGQNVTLSCEQNLNHDAMYWYRQDPGQGLRLIYYSQIVNDFQKGDIAEGYSVSREKKESFPLTVTSAQKNPTAFYLCASSSGVAYEQYFGPGTRLTVT.

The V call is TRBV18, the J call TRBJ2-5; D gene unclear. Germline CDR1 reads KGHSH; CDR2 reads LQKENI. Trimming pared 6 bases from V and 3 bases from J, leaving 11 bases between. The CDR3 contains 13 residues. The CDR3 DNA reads TGTGCCAGCTCCGCAAACAGTGAAGAGACCCAGTACTTC. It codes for CASSANSEETQYF.

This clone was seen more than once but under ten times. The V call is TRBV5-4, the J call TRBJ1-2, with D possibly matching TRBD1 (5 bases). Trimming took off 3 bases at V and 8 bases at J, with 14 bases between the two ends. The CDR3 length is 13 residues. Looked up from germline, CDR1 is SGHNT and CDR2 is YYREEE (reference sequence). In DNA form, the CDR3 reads TGTGCCAGCAGCTCGGTTGGGGGAGGAGGCTACACCTTC. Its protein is CASSSVGGGGYTF.

CDR3 bases: TGTGCCAGCAGGGGGCCCCTAGAACGATCAAACTATGGCTACACCTTC. The encoded protein is CASRGPLERSNYGYTF. V is TRBV27 and J is TRBJ1-2; weak D call: TRBD1 (5 bases). V dropped 6 bases and J dropped 2 bases, with 19 bases sitting between them. Germline loops: CDR1 MNHEY, CDR2 SMNVEV (reference sequence). CDR3 size: 16 residues.

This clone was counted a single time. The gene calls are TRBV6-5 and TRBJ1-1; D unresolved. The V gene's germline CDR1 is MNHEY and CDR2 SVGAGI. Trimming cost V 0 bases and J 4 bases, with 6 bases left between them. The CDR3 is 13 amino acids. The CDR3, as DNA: TGTGCCAGCAGTTACTCCCGTAGCACTGAAGCTTTCTTT. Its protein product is CASSYSRSTEAFF.

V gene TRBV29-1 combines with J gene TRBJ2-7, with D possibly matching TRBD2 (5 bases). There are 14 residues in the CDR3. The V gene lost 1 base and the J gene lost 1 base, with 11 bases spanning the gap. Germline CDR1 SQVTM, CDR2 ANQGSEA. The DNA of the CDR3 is TGCAGCGTTGAAGGACCGCGCGGGTCCTACGAGCAGTACTTC. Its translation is CSVEGPRGSYEQYF.

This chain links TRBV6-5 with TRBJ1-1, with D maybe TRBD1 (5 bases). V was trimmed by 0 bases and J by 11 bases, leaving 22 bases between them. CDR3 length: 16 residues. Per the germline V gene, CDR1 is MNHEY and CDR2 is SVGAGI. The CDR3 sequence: CASSYSRDPAPGEAFF. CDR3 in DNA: TGTGCCAGCAGTTACTCGAGGGACCCTGCGCCCGGAGAGGCTTTCTTT.

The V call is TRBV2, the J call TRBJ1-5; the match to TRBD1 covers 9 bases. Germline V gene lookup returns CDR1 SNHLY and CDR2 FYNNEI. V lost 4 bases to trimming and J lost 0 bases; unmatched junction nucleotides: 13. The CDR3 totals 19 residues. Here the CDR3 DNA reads TGTGCCAGCAGTGGGATGAGACAGGGGGAAAGGGATAGCAATCAGCCCCAGCATTTT. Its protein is CASSGMRQGERDSNQPQHF. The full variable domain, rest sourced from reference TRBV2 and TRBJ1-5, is EPEVTQTPSHQVTQMGQEVILRCVPISNHLYFYWYRQILGQKVEFLVSFYNNEISEKSEIFDDQFSVERPDGSNFTLKIRSTKLEDSAMYFCASSGMRQGERDSNQPQHFGDGTRLSIL.

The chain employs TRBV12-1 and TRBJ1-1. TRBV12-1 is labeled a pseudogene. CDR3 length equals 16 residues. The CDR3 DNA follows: TGTGCCAGCAGCCTGGCACTGGCAGTGATGAACACTGAAGCTTTCTTT. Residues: CASSLALAVMNTEAFF.

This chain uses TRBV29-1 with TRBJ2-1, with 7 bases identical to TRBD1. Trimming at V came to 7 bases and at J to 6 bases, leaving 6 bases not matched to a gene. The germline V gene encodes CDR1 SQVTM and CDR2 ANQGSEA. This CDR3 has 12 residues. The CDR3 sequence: CSGAGGLNEQFF. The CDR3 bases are TGCAGCGGGGCAGGGGGTCTCAATGAGCAGTTCTTC.